Below are 28 T cell receptor beta chains sequenced from a single sample in a study of T cells in Graves' hyperthyroidism and ophthalmopathy. Amplified TCR beta CDR3 regions derived from RNA transcripts. During a first-round RT-PCR of the TCR CDR3, the HTBI primer set was used. In TCRdb, the multiplex PCR reads were re-called with MiXCR into one record per CDR3 protein. Here the sample spans 550,000 to 700,000 distinct CDR3 sequences, 40% to 55% being singletons. The material sequenced was peripheral blood or thyroid tissue (not recorded which). The receptors were sampled from an adult woman with Graves' disease, either hyperthyroidism or ophthalmopathy (not recorded which).

This clonotype was detected many times. The chain couples TRBV5-1 to TRBJ1-6; the D gene is possibly TRBD1 (5 bases). The CDR3 runs 15 residues. Germline assignment: CDR1 SGHRS and CDR2 YFSETQ. V lost 4 bases, J lost 9 bases, and 17 bases lay in between. The CDR3 is CASSQQQGSGSPLHF. DNA of the CDR3: TGCGCCAGCAGCCAGCAGCAGGGATCGGGTTCACCCCTCCACTTT.

In its sample, this clonotype was seen many times. The chain recombines TRBV12-3 or TRBV12-4 with TRBJ1-2, with 9 bases fitting TRBD1. This CDR3 is 16 amino acids long. The ends lost 1 base at V and 5 bases at J; junction bases unmatched: 8. CDR3 region: CASSLGLGQGGYGYTF. CDR3 nucleotide sequence: TGTGCCAGCAGTTTAGGCTTGGGACAGGGAGGATATGGCTACACCTTC.

V and J are TRBV20-1 and TRBJ2-7; TRBD1 matches 9 bases. This CDR3 is built from 14 residues. CDR1 is DFQATT, CDR2 SNEGSKA, per germline (reference sequence). V shed 0 bases and J 6 bases; nucleotides not matched to a gene: 6. CDR3 coding DNA: TGCAGTGCTAGAGATCTACAGGGGGCTGGCGAGCAGTACTTC. This gives the protein CSARDLQGAGEQYF.

The chain uses TRBV2 and TRBJ1-5; D unresolved. CDR1 is SNHLY, CDR2 FYNNEI, per germline. V shed 7 bases and J shed 3 bases, with 7 bases lying between them. The CDR3 has 12 residues. The CDR3 loop reads CASIGINQPQHF. The CDR3 nucleotides read TGTGCCAGCATCGGGATCAATCAGCCCCAGCATTTT.

This clonotype came up many times. This rearrangement joins TRBV10-3 to TRBJ1-4; 7 bases agree with TRBD1. Germline V CDR1 and CDR2: ENHRY, SYGVKD. J was trimmed by 4 bases and V by 6 bases; bases with no gene match: 2. The CDR3 length is 13 residues. CDR3 in DNA: TGTGCCATCAGGGGGACAGTTAATGAAAAACTGTTTTTT. This sequence encodes CAIRGTVNEKLFF.

V gene TRBV10-3 combines with J gene TRBJ2-5; 7 bases match TRBD1. This CDR3 is 13 amino acids long. Germline trimming cut 6 bases from V and 4 bases from J; bases unmatched to any gene: 5. The germline gives CDR1 ENHRY, CDR2 SYGVKD. Written as DNA, the CDR3 is TGTGCCATCAGCCCGACAGGGAGAGAGACCCAGTACTTC. As protein: CAISPTGRETQYF.

This clonotype was seen a few times. This chain uses TRBV4-2 with TRBJ2-7; D not resolved. Trimming shortened V by 3 bases and J by 3 bases, and 21 bases separated the two germline ends. The germline V gene encodes CDR1 LGHNA and CDR2 YNFKEQ. CDR3 length: 17 amino acids. CDR3 loop: CASSQALAFQEHYEQYF. The DNA for the CDR3 is TGTGCCAGCAGCCAGGCTTTGGCATTCCAGGAGCACTACGAGCAGTACTTC.

This chain uses TRBV9 with TRBJ1-2, with a weak D call TRBD1 (5 bases). The germline V gene encodes CDR1 SGDLS and CDR2 YYNGEE. CDR3 length equals 14 residues. The germline V and J ends were trimmed by 3 bases and 4 bases, with 13 bases remaining between them. CDR3 protein: CASSGSRGTYGYTF. CDR3 nucleotide sequence: TGTGCCAGCAGCGGATCCCGGGGCACCTATGGCTACACCTTC.

This clonotype was seen repeatedly, ten times or more. The chain combines TRBV5-5 with TRBJ2-7; D gene ambiguous. The germline V gene encodes CDR1 SGHKS and CDR2 YYEKEE (reference sequence). This CDR3 comprises 12 residues. The V end lost 0 bases, the J end lost 6 bases, and 7 bases lay between the germline ends. The DNA for the CDR3 is TGTGCCAGCAGCTTGGTGATGGGCGAGCAGTACTTC. It translates to CASSLVMGEQYF.

The V gene is TRBV2, the J gene TRBJ2-6; TRBD1 matches at 8 bases. The CDR3 contains 17 residues. V shed 6 bases and J 0 bases; nucleotides not matched to a gene: 7. Per germline, CDR1 SNHLY and CDR2 FYNNEI. The CDR3 DNA follows: TGTGCCAGCAGGGCGGACAGGGCAGGCTCTGGGGCCAACGTCCTGACTTTC. Amino acid sequence: CASRADRAGSGANVLTF.

This clonotype was recorded at least ten times. The chain is built from TRBV12-3 or TRBV12-4 and TRBJ2-7; 7 bases are a match to TRBD1. Trimming took 6 bases from V and 3 from J; bases not matched to a gene: 8. The CDR3 runs 14 residues. CDR3 residues: CASSTARDSYEQYF. As DNA, the CDR3 is TGTGCCAGCAGCACCGCCCGGGACAGCTACGAGCAGTACTTC.

The chain carries TRBV20-1 and TRBJ2-7; TRBD1 aligns across 7 bases. CDR1 and CDR2 from the germline V gene are DFQATT and SNEGSKA (reference sequence). Losses at the gene ends were 1 base for V and 3 bases for J; bases not matched to a gene: 9. This CDR3 is 15 amino acids long. The CDR3 here is CSARATGTGVYEQYF. The CDR3 nucleotides are TGCAGTGCTAGAGCTACCGGTACAGGGGTCTACGAGCAGTACTTC.

The J gene is TRBJ2-5, the V gene TRBV7-9; 12 bases match TRBD1. Germline values: CDR1 SEHNR, CDR2 FQNEAQ (reference sequence). The CDR3 totals 16 residues. The V gene end was trimmed by 5 bases and the J gene end by 4 bases; junction bases not matched to a gene: 8. The CDR3 nucleotides are TGTGCCAGCAGCCACGGGGACAGGGGGCTTCGAGAGACCCAGTACTTC. Its translation: CASSHGDRGLRETQYF. The full variable domain, in which reference TRBV7-9 and TRBJ2-5 provide the parts outside the CDR3, is DTGVSQNPRHKITKRGQNVTFRCDPISEHNRLYWYRQTLGQGPEFLTYFQNEAQLEKSRLLSDRFSAERPKGSFSTLEIQRTEQGDSAMYLCASSHGDRGLRETQYFGPGTRLLVL.

The rearrangement links TRBV24-1 to TRBJ2-5; the match to TRBD1 covers 9 bases. This CDR3 has 16 residues. From germline, CDR1 is KGHDR and CDR2 SFDVKD. The ends lost 4 bases at V and 5 bases at J; junction bases unmatched: 10. For the CDR3, the DNA is TGTGCCACCAGTGACCCGGACAGGGGAGCTGGGGAGACCCAGTACTTC. It encodes CATSDPDRGAGETQYF.

Many counts were recorded for this clonotype. The chain joins TRBV20-1 to TRBJ2-7; TRBD1 might be the D (5 bases). With 6 bases removed from V and 2 bases from J, the gap between germline ends came to 8 bases. The germline V gene encodes CDR1 DFQATT and CDR2 SNEGSKA (reference sequence). The CDR3 runs to 11 residues. The CDR3 DNA follows: TGCAGTGCCGACAGTGCCTACGAGCAGTACTTC. Translation gives CSADSAYEQYF.

The V call is TRBV10-3, the J call TRBJ2-5; 10 bases align to TRBD2. The CDR3 is 15 amino acids. J lost 0 bases, V lost 10 bases, and 8 bases had no gene match. Per the germline V gene, CDR1 is ENHRY and CDR2 is SYGVKD. The CDR3 is CATGTSATYQETQYF. The CDR3 coding sequence is TGTGCCACCGGGACTAGCGCCACGTACCAAGAGACCCAGTACTTC.

This clonotype has ten or more counts. The chain joins TRBV2 to TRBJ1-5; unclear D gene. The CDR3 extends over 16 amino acids. In germline, CDR1 is SNHLY, CDR2 FYNNEI. Trimming took 0 bases from V and 2 from J, leaving 11 bases between them. CDR3 DNA sequence: TGTGCCAGCAGTGAAGCGCGAGGGTTTGGCAATCAGCCCCAGCATTTT. This encodes CASSEARGFGNQPQHF.

A word on this clonotype: The germline gene is not matched at one end of the junction; a read error may be the cause. The genes are TRBV9 and TRBJ2-1, with 8 bases lining up with TRBD1. The CDR3 has 17 residues. Germline CDR1 is SGDLS and CDR2 is YYNGEE. CDR3 nucleotide sequence: TGCGCCAGCAGCCAATTCCACACAGGGGGCTCCTACAATGAGCAGTTCTTC. It translates to CASSQFHTGGSYNEQFF.

V is TRBV7-2 and J is TRBJ2-5; no firm D call. Deletions cut 0 bases from V and 1 base from J, with 6 bases between. The germline V gene encodes CDR1 SGHTA and CDR2 FQGNSA. The CDR3 is 14 amino acids. The CDR3 reads CASSLAVSQETQYF. CDR3 sequence (DNA): TGTGCCAGCAGCTTAGCGGTCAGCCAAGAGACCCAGTACTTC.

This clonotype was seen many times. The rearrangement joins TRBV2 to TRBJ1-1; D call uncertain. Trimming cost V 2 bases and J 4 bases, with 14 bases left between them. CDR1 and CDR2 from the germline V gene are SNHLY and FYNNEI. CDR3 length: 15 residues. CDR3 loop: CASSEMAGGSTEAFF. The CDR3 coding sequence is TGTGCCAGCAGTGAAATGGCGGGAGGGAGCACTGAAGCTTTCTTT.

This clonotype has ten or more counts. The chain is built from TRBV6-5 and TRBJ1-2; D ambiguous. This CDR3 contains 14 residues. Germline lookup yields CDR1 MNHEY and CDR2 SVGAGI. Between the trimmed V and J ends, which lost 6 bases and 3 bases, there was a span of 14 bases. DNA of the CDR3: TGTGCCAGCAGACACATTAGCCTGGACTATGGCTACACCTTC. This codes for CASRHISLDYGYTF.

At least ten counts were recorded for this clonotype. The chain joins TRBV5-1 to TRBJ1-4; D is undetermined. With 3 bases removed from V and 0 bases from J, the gap between germline ends came to 9 bases. This CDR3 region has 15 residues. Germline assignment: CDR1 SGHRS and CDR2 YFSETQ. As DNA, the CDR3 is TGCGCCAGCAGCTCCACCTCTGCAACTAATGAAAAACTGTTTTTT. Protein sequence: CASSSTSATNEKLFF.

The sample holds many counts of this clonotype. This chain links TRBV7-3 with TRBJ1-1; D remains unclear. Trimming removed 2 bases at V and 10 bases at J, with 14 bases between. This CDR3 has 13 residues. CDR1 SGHTA and CDR2 FQGTGA come from the germline V gene. CDR3 loop: CASSLSVGSGAFF. CDR3 DNA: TGTGCCAGCAGCTTATCTGTGGGGAGTGGAGCTTTCTTT.

The V call is TRBV11-2, the J call TRBJ1-3; the D is unclear. The CDR3 is 13 amino acids. The germline V and J ends were trimmed by 6 bases and 4 bases, with 10 bases remaining between them. In germline, CDR1 is SGHAT, CDR2 FQNNGV. The CDR3 bases are TGTGCCAGCAGTGTCGGAATGGGAAACACCATATATTTT. Protein sequence: CASSVGMGNTIYF.

The chain recombines TRBV5-1 with TRBJ1-2; no clear D. The V end lost 7 bases, the J end lost 5 bases, and 21 bases lay between the germline ends. The V gene's germline CDR1 is SGHRS and CDR2 YFSETQ. The CDR3 covers 15 residues. In nucleotides, the CDR3 is TGCGCCAGCCGTTCCGGGGATGCGGTGGGATATGGCTACACCTTC. Encoded protein: CASRSGDAVGYGYTF.

This rearrangement joins TRBV5-1 to TRBJ1-1; 7 positions agree with TRBD1. With 0 bases clipped from V and 3 bases from J, the junction kept 8 bases outside the gene matches. The CDR3 extends over 16 amino acids. Germline-derived CDR1 and CDR2 are SGHRS and YFSETQ. The CDR3 coding sequence is TGCGCCAGCAGCTTGGCTGGACAGGACGCATACACTGAAGCTTTCTTT. It codes for CASSLAGQDAYTEAFF. Using reference TRBV5-1 and TRBJ1-1 for the parts outside the CDR3, the full variable domain is KAGVTQTPRYLIKTRGQQVTLSCSPISGHRSVSWYQQTPGQGLQFLFEYFSETQRNKGNFPGRFSGRQFSNSRSEMNVSTLELGDSALYLCASSLAGQDAYTEAFFGQGTRLTVV.

About this clonotype: Germline is not matched at one junction end, which may reflect a read error. V and J are TRBV11-2 and TRBJ1-1; D is ambiguous. The CDR3 covers 12 residues. From germline, CDR1 is SGHAT and CDR2 FQNNGV. DNA for the CDR3: TGTGCCAGCAGCTTAGGTATCACTGGAGCTTTCTTT. Amino acid sequence: CASSLGITGAFF.

V is TRBV27 and J is TRBJ2-7, with D perhaps matching TRBD1 (6 bases). Trimming took 6 bases from V and 1 from J, leaving 13 bases between them. This CDR3 is built from 14 residues. Germline V gives CDR1 MNHEY, CDR2 SMNVEV (reference sequence). The DNA for the CDR3 is TGTGCCAGCAGCAGCGCACAGGGTTCCTACGAGCAGTACTTC. Its protein product is CASSSAQGSYEQYF.